The entry below describes one T cell receptor beta chain. The sample belongs to a study of T-cell memory formation after mild COVID-19. From germline, CDR1 is MNHEY and CDR2 SMNVEV (reference sequence). Losses at the gene ends were 2 bases for V and 6 bases for J; bases not matched to a gene: 8. The CDR3 contains 16 residues. TCRdb reprocessed the 5' RACE reads via MiXCR and lists one record per CDR3 protein. The data contain about 440,000 distinct CDR3 sequences, approximately 20% of them singletons. The sequence derives from an adult woman who had mild COVID-19 (a few samples of this study predate the infection). Cell type and time point are not known. The V gene is TRBV27, the J gene TRBJ2-2; 8 positions match TRBD2. Sequenced input: PBMCs or a T cell subset sorted from them (not recorded which). This CDR3 reads CASSLRAGGGAGELFF. The CDR3 nucleotides read TGTGCCAGCAGTTTACGGGCGGGAGGTGGTGCCGGGGAGCTGTTTTTT.